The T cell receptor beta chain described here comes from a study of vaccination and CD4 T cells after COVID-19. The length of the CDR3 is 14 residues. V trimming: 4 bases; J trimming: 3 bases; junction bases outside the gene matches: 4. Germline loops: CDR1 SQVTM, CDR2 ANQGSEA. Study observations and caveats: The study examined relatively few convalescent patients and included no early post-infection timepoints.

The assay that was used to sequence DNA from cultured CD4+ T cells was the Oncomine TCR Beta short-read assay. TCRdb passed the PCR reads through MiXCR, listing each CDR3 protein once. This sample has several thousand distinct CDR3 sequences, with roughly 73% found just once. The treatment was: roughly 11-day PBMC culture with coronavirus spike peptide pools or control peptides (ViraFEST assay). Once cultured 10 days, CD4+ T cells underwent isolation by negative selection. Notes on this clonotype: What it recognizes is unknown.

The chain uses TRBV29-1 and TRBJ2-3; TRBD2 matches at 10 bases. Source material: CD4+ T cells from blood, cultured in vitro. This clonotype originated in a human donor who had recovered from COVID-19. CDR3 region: CSVAGLASTDTQYF. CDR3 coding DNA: TGCAGCGTTGCGGGACTAGCGAGTACAGATACGCAGTATTTT.